Below, 15 T cell receptor beta chains from the same sample are listed, as sequenced in a study of T cell repertoires and HLA-DP antigens. The method was immunoSEQ multiplex PCR; TCRdb's version includes in-frame clones alone and lacks a portion of them. The data show about 120,000 clones, almost 95% seen once. The antigens of these receptors remain unknown. The specimen was CD4+ T cells from PBMCs. The origin of the receptors is a woman under 30 in good health and CMV-seronegative.

This chain connects TRBV25-1 to TRBJ1-2; tentatively, D is TRBD1 (5 bases). V was clipped by 4 bases and J by 0 bases, with 12 bases between them. The CDR3 is made up of 15 amino acids. Germline V gene sequence: CDR1 MGHDK, CDR2 SYGVNS. The CDR3 nucleotides are TGTGCCAGCAGTGGAACCGAGGGACCTAACTATGGCTACACCTTC. The encoded protein is CASSGTEGPNYGYTF.

With regard to this clone: A junction boundary mismatches the germline segment, possibly from a read error. V usage is TRBV9 and J usage is TRBJ2-5, with D tentatively TRBD1 (5 bases). This CDR3 comprises 15 residues. Germline lookup yields CDR1 SGDLS and CDR2 YYNGEE. This CDR3 reads CVSSVEGRVIETQYF. The CDR3 bases are TGTGTCAGCAGCGTAGAAGGCAGGGTGATCGAGACCCAGTACTTC. The full variable domain, in which reference TRBV9 and TRBJ2-5 provide the parts outside the CDR3, is DSGVTQTPKHLITATGQRVTLRCSPRSGDLSVYWYQQSLDQGLQFLIQYYNGEERAKGNILERFSAQQFPDLHSELNLSSLELGDSALYFCVSSVEGRVIETQYFGPGTRLLVL.

The CDR3 nucleotides are TGTGCCAGCAGTTTAAGCGGGAGTGGAGATACGCAGTATTTT. It encodes CASSLSGSGDTQYF. This rearrangement joins TRBV28 to TRBJ2-3; 8 bases match TRBD2. The V and J ends lost 2 bases and 5 bases, in that order; junction bases with no gene match: 3. CDR3 size: 14 residues. Per the germline V gene, CDR1 is MDHEN and CDR2 is SYDVKM.

This sequence joins TRBV30 and TRBJ2-3; 10 bases line up with TRBD1. V was clipped by 1 base and J by 2 bases; unmatched bases: 3. Germline lookup yields CDR1 GTSNPN and CDR2 SVGIG (reference sequence). The CDR3 runs to 15 residues. The chain's CDR3 is CAWSAGTGATDTQYF. The CDR3 DNA follows: TGTGCCTGGAGTGCTGGGACAGGGGCCACAGATACGCAGTATTTT.

This rearrangement joins TRBV6-5 to TRBJ1-1, with TRBD1 matching 9 bases. V was pared by 2 bases and J by 11 bases, with 3 bases of the junction left unmatched. The CDR3 has 12 amino acids. The germline CDR1 and CDR2 sequences are MNHEY and SVGAGI. The CDR3 DNA is TGTGCCAGCAGTTACCCCGGACAGGGGGCTTTCTTT. Translated, it gives CASSYPGQGAFF.

The chain carries TRBV5-6 and TRBJ1-1, with TRBD1 matching over 9 bases. The CDR3 is 15 amino acids. J lost 1 base, V lost 1 base, and 2 bases had no gene match. The germline V gene encodes CDR1 SGHDT and CDR2 YYEEEE. CDR3 protein: CASSLWTGANTEAFF. DNA of the CDR3: TGTGCCAGCAGCTTGTGGACAGGGGCGAACACTGAAGCTTTCTTT.

V gene TRBV5-1 combines with J gene TRBJ2-2; 8 bases are a match to TRBD1. Germline loops: CDR1 SGHRS, CDR2 YFSETQ. V shed 3 bases and J 8 bases; nucleotides not matched to a gene: 12. The CDR3 loop spans 16 amino acids. CDR3 amino acids: CASSYGQGASWGELFF. The CDR3 region has the DNA TGCGCCAGCAGCTACGGACAGGGCGCGTCTTGGGGGGAGCTGTTTTTT.

Here the CDR3 reads CASSYSTRTYNEQFF. The CDR3 nucleotides read TGTGCCAGCAGCTACTCGACTAGAACCTACAATGAGCAGTTCTTC. The chain is built from TRBV11-3 and TRBJ2-1, with D perhaps matching TRBD2 (6 bases). The V end lost 4 bases, the J end lost 2 bases, and 12 bases lay between the germline ends. CDR1 and CDR2 from the germline V gene are SGHNT and YENEEA. This CDR3 comprises 15 residues.

The genes are TRBV7-9 and TRBJ2-4; D call uncertain. Germline V CDR1 and CDR2: SEHNR, FQNEAQ (reference sequence). The V and J ends lost 1 base and 1 base respectively, with 20 bases between them. This CDR3 contains 19 residues. The CDR3 here is CASSLGKASRGLAKNIQYF. The CDR3 DNA reads TGTGCCAGCAGCTTAGGGAAGGCTAGTAGAGGTCTGGCCAAAAACATTCAGTACTTC.

The rearrangement joins TRBV19 to TRBJ1-5, with a tentative D call TRBD1 (6 bases). V lost 7 bases to trimming and J lost 5 bases, with 15 bases between them. Germline CDR1 reads LNHDA; CDR2 reads SQIVND (reference sequence). The CDR3 covers 14 residues. CDR3 bases: TGTGCCAGTACCGGCAGGGGTAGGGATCAGCCCCAGCATTTT. The encoded protein is CASTGRGRDQPQHF.

J is TRBJ2-5 and V is TRBV5-4; 9 bases are shared with TRBD2. Germline CDR1 and CDR2: SGHNT and YYREEE (reference sequence). The CDR3 is made up of 14 amino acids. V shed 2 bases, J shed 2 bases, and the junction held 1 base outside the gene matches. Here the CDR3 reads CASSFAGGQETQYF. CDR3 nucleotide sequence: TGTGCCAGCAGCTTCGCGGGAGGGCAAGAGACCCAGTACTTC.

This clone was seen only once. This sequence joins TRBV5-3 and TRBJ2-7, with 9 bases lining up with TRBD1. TRBV5-3 is an ORF; its function is uncertain. V was clipped by 8 bases and J by 5 bases; unmatched bases: 11. CDR3 length: 14 residues. In nucleotides, the CDR3 is TGTGCCAGCAGAACTGACAGGGGGAGGGACGAGCAGTACTTC. This codes for CASRTDRGRDEQYF.

J is TRBJ2-4 and V is TRBV19; D remains ambiguous. The CDR3 extends over 16 amino acids. CDR1 and CDR2 from the germline V gene are LNHDA and SQIVND (reference sequence). Trimming cost V 2 bases and J 0 bases, with 11 bases left between them. The CDR3 coding sequence is TGTGCCAGTAGTATACAGGTAACCCTAGCCAAAAACATTCAGTACTTC. Encoded protein: CASSIQVTLAKNIQYF.

Regarding this clone: Other DNA sequences from this sample encode an identical CDR3 as well. The chain uses TRBV9 and TRBJ2-5, with D possibly TRBD1 on 6 matching bases. Deletions cut 0 bases from V and 2 bases from J, with 8 bases between. CDR1 and CDR2 from the germline V gene are SGDLS and YYNGEE. The CDR3 has 14 residues. The CDR3 region has the DNA TGTGCCAGCAGCGTAGACAGGGCGCAAGAGACCCAGTACTTC. This translates into CASSVDRAQETQYF.

This chain links TRBV5-1 with TRBJ2-4; tentatively, D is TRBD2 (5 bases). V was cut by 4 bases and J by 3 bases, with 14 bases left in between. The CDR3 runs to 15 residues. Germline values: CDR1 SGHRS, CDR2 YFSETQ. This CDR3 is CASSAREGGKNIQYF. The CDR3 bases are TGCGCCAGCAGCGCGAGAGAGGGCGGCAAAAACATTCAGTACTTC.